This TCR beta chain was recorded in a study of neoadjuvant anti-PD-1 for oral cavity cancer. Patients were newly diagnosed with stage II-IVA oral cavity squamous cell carcinoma without prior systemic or radiation treatment. These oral cavity squamous cell carcinomas were HPV-negative and locally advanced. Blood libraries mostly used around 510 ng genomic DNA, six replicates each. Repertoires were generated with immunoSEQ multiplex PCR, while TCRdb's copy carries only in-frame clones and drops some. This repertoire shows about 15,000 clones, about 70% found once; its top ten account for over 2.5%. The CDR3 covers 11 residues. The germline V gene has CDR1 ENHRY and CDR2 SYGVKD. Trimming removed 11 bases from V and 3 bases from J, with 10 bases in between.

This chain uses TRBV10-3 with TRBJ2-5; D may correspond to TRBD1 or TRBD2 (5 bases each). The source was PBMCs, collected before nivolumab (anti-PD-1) treatment. The sequence was obtained from a person between 40 and 85 years old with oral cavity squamous cell carcinoma. The CDR3 here is CASGTEETQYF. DNA for the CDR3: TGTGCCTCCGGGACGGAAGAGACCCAGTACTTC.